The 11 T cell receptor beta chains below come from one sample, sequenced in a study of T cell changes during pregnancy in multiple sclerosis. Libraries were prepared by immunoSEQ multiplex PCR; TCRdb keeps only in-frame clonotypes and omits some of them. The top ten hold approximately 0.81% of the sample, which has about 40,000 clones, 92% seen once. Source: CD4+ T cells from peripheral blood mononuclear cells, taken before pregnancy. The receptors stem from a female donor with multiple sclerosis, enrolled in a pregnancy study.

This clone was found once. The chain combines TRBV6-5 with TRBJ2-3, with TRBD2 identical over 11 bases. The V gene's germline CDR1 is MNHEY and CDR2 SVGAGI. V shed 4 bases, J shed 6 bases, and the junction held 0 bases outside the gene matches. The CDR3 has 13 amino acids. The CDR3 here is CASSLAGGDTQYF. The CDR3 nucleotides read TGTGCCAGCAGTTTAGCGGGAGGGGATACGCAGTATTTT.

This sequence joins TRBV11-2 and TRBJ2-1, with no clear D. Germline V gene data show CDR1 as SGHAT and CDR2 as FQNNGV. The V and J ends lost 2 bases and 6 bases respectively, with 11 bases between them. The CDR3 sequence is 14 residues long. The chain's CDR3 is CASSLFGDGNEQFF. CDR3 nucleotides: TGTGCCAGCAGCTTATTCGGAGATGGCAATGAGCAGTTCTTC.

The J gene is TRBJ2-7, the V gene TRBV29-1, with TRBD2 matching 9 bases. The junction had 12 bases not matched to a gene; V was cut back by 4 bases and J by 5 bases. Germline V gene sequence: CDR1 SQVTM, CDR2 ANQGSEA. This CDR3 has 15 residues. DNA for the CDR3: TGCAGCGTTGCACACGTAGCGGGAGCCTCGGACGAGCAGTACTTC. It encodes CSVAHVAGASDEQYF.

The V gene is TRBV5-1, the J gene TRBJ1-2; 8 nucleotides match TRBD1. Germline assignment: CDR1 SGHRS and CDR2 YFSETQ. The CDR3 runs to 17 residues. J was trimmed by 2 bases and V by 1 base; bases with no gene match: 10. The CDR3 region is CASSLSPQGARNYGYTF. Written as DNA, the CDR3 is TGCGCCAGCAGCTTGTCCCCGCAGGGGGCGCGGAACTATGGCTACACCTTC. Complete variable domain (other parts from reference TRBV5-1 and TRBJ1-2): KAGVTQTPRYLIKTRGQQVTLSCSPISGHRSVSWYQQTPGQGLQFLFEYFSETQRNKGNFPGRFSGRQFSNSRSEMNVSTLELGDSALYLCASSLSPQGARNYGYTFGSGTRLTVV.

The DNA of the CDR3 is TGTGCCAGCAGGTCTGGACTAGCGGGAGTATTGGGCACAGATACGCAGTATTTT. It is translated as CASRSGLAGVLGTDTQYF. The chain is built from TRBV9 and TRBJ2-3; 13 bases agree with TRBD2. V dropped 5 bases and J dropped 1; count of bases not matched to a gene: 10. Germline V CDR1 and CDR2: SGDLS, YYNGEE. The CDR3 consists of 18 residues.

The chain's CDR3 is CASSETGQGGEKLFF. CDR3 coding DNA: TGTGCCAGCAGTGAAACGGGACAGGGAGGCGAAAAACTGTTTTTT. This chain links TRBV2 with TRBJ1-4, with 9 bases aligning to TRBD1. CDR3 length: 15 amino acids. V was pared by 2 bases and J by 8 bases, with 6 bases of the junction left unmatched. The germline gives CDR1 SNHLY, CDR2 FYNNEI. Supplemented by reference TRBV2 and TRBJ1-4, the full variable domain reads EPEVTQTPSHQVTQMGQEVILRCVPISNHLYFYWYRQILGQKVEFLVSFYNNEISEKSEIFDDQFSVERPDGSNFTLKIRSTKLEDSAMYFCASSETGQGGEKLFFGSGTQLSVL.

This chain connects TRBV28 to TRBJ2-2; 14 positions agree with TRBD2. Per germline, CDR1 MDHEN and CDR2 SYDVKM. The ends lost 3 bases at V and 1 base at J; junction bases unmatched: 7. This CDR3 spans 19 amino acids. CDR3 protein: CASSFTGGTSGGNTGELFF. The CDR3 nucleotides read TGTGCCAGCAGTTTTACAGGGGGGACTAGCGGGGGGAACACCGGGGAGCTGTTTTTT.

The chain uses TRBV5-1 and TRBJ2-7, with 8 bases lining up with TRBD2. V was pared by 5 bases and J by 7 bases, with 8 bases of the junction left unmatched. Germline V gene data show CDR1 as SGHRS and CDR2 as YFSETQ. This CDR3 is 13 amino acids long. The CDR3 loop is CASRSGRGGEQYF. As DNA, the CDR3 is TGCGCCAGCAGATCCGGGAGGGGCGGGGAGCAGTACTTC.

This sequence joins TRBV28 and TRBJ2-1; D may be TRBD1 (5 bases). Trimming cost V 5 bases and J 9 bases, with 14 bases left between them. The CDR3 is 13 amino acids. Germline V lookup: CDR1 MDHEN, CDR2 SYDVKM. CDR3 in amino acids: CASSRLWGTEQFF. The CDR3 DNA follows: TGTGCCAGCAGTCGATTGTGGGGCACTGAGCAGTTCTTC. Drawing the rest from reference TRBV28 and TRBJ2-1, the complete variable domain is DVKVTQSSRYLVKRTGEKVFLECVQDMDHENMFWYRQDPGLGLRLIYFSYDVKMKEKGDIPEGYSVSREKKERFSLILESASTNQTSMYLCASSRLWGTEQFFGPGTRLTVL.

This chain joins TRBV5-5 and TRBJ1-3, with D possibly TRBD1 on 6 matching bases. The germline V gene has CDR1 SGHKS and CDR2 YYEKEE (reference sequence). V lost 4 bases to trimming and J lost 2 bases, with 13 bases between them. The CDR3 runs 15 residues. The CDR3 DNA reads TGTGCCAGCAGCGCCCTGGACAGTCCTGGAAACACCATATATTTT. As protein: CASSALDSPGNTIYF.

V gene TRBV19 combines with J gene TRBJ2-2; D perhaps matches TRBD1 (5 bases). The germline gives CDR1 LNHDA, CDR2 SQIVND (reference sequence). The CDR3 contains 16 residues. V was cut by 1 base and J by 2 bases, with 11 bases left in between. The CDR3 DNA reads as TGTGCCAGTAGTATAGCTAGGGGCTCTAACACCGGGGAGCTGTTTTTT. Its protein product is CASSIARGSNTGELFF.